What follows are 26 T cell receptor beta chains derived from one specimen sequenced in a study of T cell repertoires in ileal Crohn's disease. TCRdb's copy holds only in-frame clones and misses some; the assay was immunoSEQ multiplex PCR. The repertoire holds around 17,000 clones, with less than 65% as singletons. Sequenced material: ileal tissue. Receptor source: an adult with Crohn's disease.

The chain carries TRBV27 and TRBJ1-5; 7 bases fit TRBD1. Germline CDR1 reads MNHEY; CDR2 reads SMNVEV (reference sequence). V shed 6 bases, J shed 6 bases, and the junction held 14 bases outside the gene matches. The CDR3 loop spans 16 amino acids. The CDR3 spells CASSRDRYSEGQPQHF. CDR3 bases: TGTGCCAGCAGCCGGGACAGATATAGCGAGGGTCAGCCCCAGCATTTT.

The chain links TRBV6-5 to TRBJ2-7; 10 nucleotides agree with TRBD2. The germline V gene encodes CDR1 MNHEY and CDR2 SVGAGI. V shed 2 bases and J 3 bases; nucleotides not matched to a gene: 4. The CDR3 spans 15 residues. Here the CDR3 DNA reads TGTGCCAGCAGTTACCGCTTAGCGGGAGGCTACGAGCAGTACTTC. Translation gives CASSYRLAGGYEQYF.

The rearrangement links TRBV29-1 to TRBJ2-1; 8 bases map to TRBD1. Germline V gene lookup returns CDR1 SQVTM and CDR2 ANQGSEA. CDR3 length equals 13 residues. J lost 7 bases, V lost 2 bases, and 4 bases had no gene match. The CDR3 nucleotides are TGCAGCGTTGAACAGGGGGCTCCGAATGAGCAGTTCTTC. This sequence encodes CSVEQGAPNEQFF.

This sequence joins TRBV28 and TRBJ2-7, with D hard to call. The V end lost 5 bases, the J end lost 3 bases, and 11 bases lay between the germline ends. Germline CDR1 is MDHEN and CDR2 is SYDVKM. This CDR3 has 13 amino acids. The CDR3 nucleotides are TGTGCCAGCAGTCGACATAGTTACTACGAGCAGTACTTC. As protein: CASSRHSYYEQYF.

The V gene is TRBV7-2, the J gene TRBJ2-1, with a tentative D call TRBD1 (5 bases). The V end was cut by 1 base, the J end by 7 bases, with 11 bases between. CDR1 is SGHTA and CDR2 is FQGNSA in the germline V gene. The CDR3 has 14 amino acids. The CDR3 loop is CASSLDQGRNEQFF. CDR3 coding DNA: TGTGCCAGCAGCTTAGATCAGGGTAGGAATGAGCAGTTCTTC.

The chain carries TRBV5-6 and TRBJ2-7, with 9 bases identical to TRBD1. Losses at the gene ends were 5 bases for V and 2 bases for J; bases not matched to a gene: 8. Germline CDR1 SGHDT, CDR2 YYEEEE. The CDR3 runs 15 residues. In DNA form, the CDR3 reads TGTGCCAGCAGTCGAGGGACAGGGCCTCCCTACGAGCAGTACTTC. Protein sequence: CASSRGTGPPYEQYF.

This clone was seen once. V usage is TRBV27 and J usage is TRBJ2-3, with TRBD2 matching 8 bases. This CDR3 contains 16 residues. Germline-derived CDR1 and CDR2 are MNHEY and SMNVEV (reference sequence). Trimming removed 5 bases from V and 1 base from J; junction bases left unmatched: 8. Here the CDR3 DNA reads TGTGCCAGCAGTCCCGGACTCGGGGGGGGCACAGATACGCAGTATTTT. Translated: CASSPGLGGGTDTQYF.

The gene calls are TRBV14 and TRBJ2-7; 8 nucleotides line up with TRBD1. CDR1 is SGHDN and CDR2 is FVKESK in the germline V gene. Trimming removed 4 bases from V and 8 bases from J; junction bases left unmatched: 4. This CDR3 spans 12 amino acids. The CDR3 DNA reads TGTGCCAGCAGCCTAAGACAGGGGAAGCAGTACTTC. It encodes CASSLRQGKQYF.

The chain couples TRBV30 to TRBJ2-1; 11 nucleotides agree with TRBD2. Germline CDR1 reads GTSNPN; CDR2 reads SVGIG (reference sequence). After removal of 4 bases from V and 7 bases from J, the junction contained 9 bases not matched to a gene. The CDR3 is 15 residues long. CDR3 DNA sequence: TGTGCCTGGAACCCCGGGACTAGCGGTTGGAATGAGCAGTTCTTC. Protein product: CAWNPGTSGWNEQFF. Based on the CDR3 plus reference TRBV30 and TRBJ2-1, the full variable domain is SQTIHQWPATLVQPVGSPLSLECTVEGTSNPNLYWYRQAAGRGLQLLFYSVGIGQISSEVPQNLSASRPQDRQFILSSKKLLLSDSGFYLCAWNPGTSGWNEQFFGPGTRLTVL.

This clone is deemed medium-sized. The chain employs TRBV27 and TRBJ2-3; 9 nucleotides agree with TRBD2. In germline, CDR1 is MNHEY, CDR2 SMNVEV (reference sequence). V lost 3 bases to trimming and J lost 3 bases; unmatched junction nucleotides: 13. The CDR3 length is 18 residues. The CDR3 DNA reads TGTGCCAGCAGTTTCGGAGCGGGAGGTCCCCCCGGGACAGATACGCAGTATTTT. It encodes CASSFGAGGPPGTDTQYF.

This clone was counted between two and nine times. Written as DNA, the CDR3 is TGTGCCAGCAGCTTAGCCGAGACTTACGAGCAGTACTTC. The encoded protein is CASSLAETYEQYF. The rearrangement uses TRBV7-9 and TRBJ2-7, with D hard to call. This CDR3 is built from 13 residues. Germline V gives CDR1 SEHNR, CDR2 FQNEAQ (reference sequence). Trimming left V 0 bases short and J 4 bases short, with 7 bases between.

Comment on this clone: The junction departs from germline at one end; a sequencing error may be responsible. Within the sample, other DNA sequences also encode this same CDR3. The V call is TRBV29-1, the J call TRBJ1-1; 7 bases fit TRBD1. Germline lookup yields CDR1 SQVTM and CDR2 ANQGSEA. The CDR3 loop spans 12 amino acids. The chain's CDR3 is CSGSDRVTEAFF. CDR3 nucleotides: TGCAGCGGCTCTGACAGGGTCACTGAAGCCTTCTTT. The full variable domain, with the rest looked up from reference TRBV29-1 and TRBJ1-1, is SAVISQKPSRDICQRGTSLTIQCQVDSQVTMMFWYRQQPGQSLTLIATANQGSEATYESGFVIDKFPISRPNLTFSTLTVSNMSPEDSSIYLCSGSDRVTEAFFGQGTRLTVV.

This clone is classed as medium-sized. The chain has TRBV6-5 and TRBJ2-2; tentative D call: TRBD1 (5 bases). CDR3 length: 15 residues. Germline CDR1 is MNHEY and CDR2 is SVGAGI. Trimming took 6 bases from V and 1 from J, leaving 12 bases between them. This CDR3 is CASRPTDRNTGELFF. The CDR3 bases are TGTGCCAGCAGGCCAACTGACAGGAACACCGGGGAGCTGTTTTTT.

In its sample, this clone was seen a few times. V gene TRBV10-3 combines with J gene TRBJ1-1; 7 nucleotides line up with TRBD1. There are 18 residues in the CDR3. Germline V CDR1 and CDR2: ENHRY, SYGVKD. V gave up 3 bases and J gave up 1 base; unmatched junction bases: 14. CDR3 protein: CAISDRGTSIDKNTEAFF. The CDR3 DNA is TGTGCCATCAGTGACAGGGGGACGAGCATAGATAAGAACACTGAAGCTTTCTTT.

The chain links TRBV7-9 to TRBJ2-3; D is undetermined. The CDR3 spans 11 residues. Germline-derived CDR1 and CDR2 are SEHNR and FQNEAQ (reference sequence). Trimming took off 4 bases at V and 3 bases at J, with 2 bases between the two ends. CDR3 in amino acids: CASSSTDTQYF. In DNA, the CDR3 is TGTGCCAGCAGCTCGACAGATACGCAGTATTTT.

V usage is TRBV27 and J usage is TRBJ2-3, with 13 bases identical to TRBD2. The CDR3 has 16 amino acids. J gave up 4 bases and V 5 bases, and 6 bases lay outside the gene matches. CDR1 and CDR2 (germline): MNHEY, SMNVEV (reference sequence). CDR3 loop: CASSPGTSGTPDTQYF. The CDR3 DNA follows: TGTGCCAGCAGTCCCGGGACTAGCGGGACTCCAGATACGCAGTATTTT.

The V call is TRBV11-2, the J call TRBJ2-3; D might be TRBD1 (5 bases). The V and J ends lost 5 bases and 5 bases respectively, with 17 bases between them. Germline V gives CDR1 SGHAT, CDR2 FQNNGV. The CDR3 sequence is 15 residues long. CDR3: CASSPRVRRGDTQYF. Written as DNA, the CDR3 is TGTGCCAGCAGCCCCCGGGTTAGAAGGGGAGATACGCAGTATTTT.

V is TRBV29-1 and J is TRBJ2-1; 10 bases fit TRBD2. This CDR3 region has 15 residues. Germline CDR1 SQVTM, CDR2 ANQGSEA. Unmatched junction bases numbered 13, after V lost 7 bases and J lost 7 bases. CDR3 sequence reads: CSAGLAASLGNEQFF. The CDR3 DNA follows: TGCAGCGCCGGACTAGCGGCCTCCTTAGGGAATGAGCAGTTCTTC.

The gene calls are TRBV6-5 and TRBJ2-7, with 8 bases that match TRBD1. The J segment lost 1 base and the V segment lost 11 bases, leaving 13 bases of the junction unmatched. The CDR3 is 15 residues long. Germline V gene sequence: CDR1 MNHEY, CDR2 SVGAGI. CDR3 region: CAASRDRFGSYEQYF. CDR3 coding DNA: TGTGCCGCCAGTAGGGACAGGTTTGGGTCCTACGAGCAGTACTTC.

The V call is TRBV6-1, the J call TRBJ1-2; maybe TRBD1 (6 bases). This CDR3 has 14 residues. Trimming cost V 5 bases and J 8 bases, with 18 bases left between them. Germline values: CDR1 MNHNS, CDR2 SASEGT. The CDR3 is CASSLTGPGGGYTF. CDR3 bases: TGTGCCAGCAGTTTGACAGGCCCGGGAGGGGGCTACACCTTC.

This chain joins TRBV5-4 and TRBJ2-1; 15 bases align to TRBD2. Germline-derived CDR1 and CDR2 are SGHNT and YYREEE (reference sequence). The CDR3 totals 18 residues. With V trimmed by 4 bases and J by 0 bases, 5 bases remained unmatched. This CDR3 reads CASSAGLAGGLSYNEQFF. Written as DNA, the CDR3 is TGTGCCAGCAGCGCGGGACTAGCGGGAGGTCTCTCCTACAATGAGCAGTTCTTC.

The V gene is TRBV27, the J gene TRBJ1-2; D gene ambiguous. Germline CDR1 is MNHEY and CDR2 is SMNVEV (reference sequence). Trimming cost V 9 bases and J 0 bases, with 11 bases left between them. The CDR3 consists of 13 residues. In DNA, the CDR3 is TGTGCCAGTTCGTACAGAGCTAACTATGGCTACACCTTC. Its translation is CASSYRANYGYTF.

This chain joins TRBV18 and TRBJ1-4, with 8 bases matching TRBD1. V dropped 6 bases and J dropped 0; count of bases not matched to a gene: 9. Germline V lookup: CDR1 KGHSH, CDR2 LQKENI. The CDR3 spans 17 residues. The CDR3 sequence: CASSDQGAGSTNEKLFF. Written as DNA, the CDR3 is TGTGCCAGCTCGGACCAGGGGGCTGGATCAACTAATGAAAAACTGTTTTTT. The full variable domain, its missing parts supplied by reference TRBV18 and TRBJ1-4, is NAGVMQNPRHLVRRRGQEARLRCSPMKGHSHVYWYRQLPEEGLKFMVYLQKENIIDESGMPKERFSAEFPKEGPSILRIQQVVRGDSAAYFCASSDQGAGSTNEKLFFGSGTQLSVL.

This clone has only one observation. The CDR3 region has the DNA TGTGCCAGCTCACCGTACGGGGGGGAATCCTACAATGAGCAGTTCTTC. This gives the protein CASSPYGGESYNEQFF. The chain employs TRBV18 and TRBJ2-1, with 8 nucleotides matching TRBD2. The trim removed 3 bases at V and 1 base at J, leaving 5 bases unmatched. Germline V CDR1 and CDR2: KGHSH, LQKENI. The CDR3 length is 16 residues.

The chain joins TRBV30 to TRBJ2-1; 11 nucleotides align to TRBD2. CDR1 GTSNPN and CDR2 SVGIG come from the germline V gene (reference sequence). The CDR3 spans 19 residues. Trimming removed 4 bases from V and 6 bases from J; junction bases left unmatched: 20. The CDR3 reads CAWKPMTSGVRFFGNEQFF. In DNA, the CDR3 is TGTGCCTGGAAACCGATGACTAGCGGGGTGAGGTTTTTCGGCAATGAGCAGTTCTTC.

This clone was counted only a few times. The V and J genes are TRBV21-1 and TRBJ1-1; the table's D call, TRBD1, has no DNA check behind it. TRBV21-1 counts as a pseudogene. The CDR3 length is 14 residues. This chain's CDR3 is CASSTPQQNTEAFF. The CDR3 DNA reads TGTGCCAGCAGCACTCCACAACAGAACACTGAAGCTTTCTTT.